This entry is about one T cell receptor (beta chain). The CDR3 has 15 residues. CDR1 and CDR2 from the germline V gene are SGHTA and FQGNSA. V shed 1 base, J shed 5 bases, and the junction held 5 bases outside the gene matches. The PCR had 60 Vbeta and 13 Jbeta primers. Here immunoSEQ multiplex PCR was the method, and the copy in TCRdb shows in-frame clones only, minus some. Among some 150,000 clones, about 79% were seen once, and the ten largest hold under 4.5%. The data were obtained in a study of cytomegalovirus exposure and HLA in healthy donors. Sequencing was done on a sample of PBMCs. The chain recombines TRBV7-2 with TRBJ1-1; 9 nucleotides agree with TRBD1. The clonotype was recovered from a middle-aged man in good health and CMV-seropositive. The CDR3 DNA reads as TGTGCCAGCAGCTTAGATCTCGGACAGGGGACTGAAGCTTTCTTT. Protein sequence: CASSLDLGQGTEAFF.